Here is one TCR beta chain with its context. Its antigen is not known. V was shortened by 3 bases and J by 5 bases, with 11 bases between the two germline ends. The CDR3 loop spans 13 amino acids. The germline V gene has CDR1 SGDLS and CDR2 YYNGEE. The data derive from a study of beta chain features in type 1 diabetes. Study-wide findings and caveats: Patients with Type 1 diabetes showed moderately but significantly shorter TCRB CDR3s in all four CD4+ subsets.

TCRB transcripts that were expressed got sequenced, as all of the isolated RNA had been reverse transcribed. TCRdb's table, derived via immunoSEQ multiplex PCR, lists solely in-frame clones and lacks some. Of about 360,000 clones in the sample, approximately 12% were seen once. The genes are TRBV9 and TRBJ2-5; TRBD2 might be the D (6 bases). This TCR was recovered from a man aged 18 to 30 in good health. What was sequenced was naive CD4+ T cells from blood. CDR3 DNA sequence: TGTGCCAGCAGCGGCGGGATCGTTGAGACCCAGTACTTC. It is translated as CASSGGIVETQYF.